The count of the clone carrying this T cell receptor (beta chain) is one. The data derive from a study of shared T cell receptors in the human thymus. TCRdb's table, derived via immunoSEQ multiplex PCR, lists solely in-frame clones and lacks some. The sample includes hundreds of thousands of clones, 78% of them seen just once. The sample was also linked to a second study, of human thymus T cells. As that study records: Serving as donors were healthy Finnish infants, each of whom was having open corrective surgery for congenital heart defects. Thymic samples were excised during corrective heart operations. There appeared to be biased usage of V and J genes in thymic and blood repertoires. Thymic repertoires from unrelated individuals overlapped highly, related research reported.

The origin of this receptor is a boy in the first two years of life with a congenital heart defect. Material: thymocytes.

The CDR3 DNA reads TGTGCCAGCAGCTTATCGGGAGGGCGGAATGAGCAGTTCTTC. Its protein product is CASSLSGGRNEQFF. The rearrangement uses TRBV7-9 and TRBJ2-1; 8 bases are a match to TRBD2. Germline values: CDR1 SEHNR, CDR2 FQNEAQ (reference sequence). With V trimmed by 2 bases and J by 7 bases, 4 bases remained unmatched. This CDR3 spans 14 amino acids.